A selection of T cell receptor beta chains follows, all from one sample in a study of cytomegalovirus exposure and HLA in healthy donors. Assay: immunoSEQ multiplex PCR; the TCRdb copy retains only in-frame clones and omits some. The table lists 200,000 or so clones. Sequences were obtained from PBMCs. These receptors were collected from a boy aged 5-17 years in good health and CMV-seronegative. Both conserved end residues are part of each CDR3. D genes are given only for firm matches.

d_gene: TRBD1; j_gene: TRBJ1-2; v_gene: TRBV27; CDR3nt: TGTGCCAGCAGTTCGATACAGGACAGGGGTAGCTATGGCTACACCTTC; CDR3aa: CASSSIQDRGSYGYTF
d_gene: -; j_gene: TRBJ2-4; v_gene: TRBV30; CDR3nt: TGTGCCTGGGGTACTTCGGCCAGGGCGAACATTCAGTACTTC; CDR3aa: CAWGTSARANIQYF
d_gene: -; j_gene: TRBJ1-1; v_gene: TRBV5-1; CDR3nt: TGCGCCAGCAGCCGCGGGACTATGAACACTGAAGCTTTCTTT; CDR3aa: CASSRGTMNTEAFF
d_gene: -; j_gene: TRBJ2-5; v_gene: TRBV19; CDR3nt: TGTGCCAGTAGTCGTTCGCTAGCCCTTTTGTACCAAGAGACCCAGTACTTC; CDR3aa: CASSRSLALLYQETQYF
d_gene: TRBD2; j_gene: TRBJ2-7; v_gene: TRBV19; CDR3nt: TGTGCCAGTAGTATTGGTAGCGGGGGGGCTTACGAGCAGTACTTC; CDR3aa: CASSIGSGGAYEQYF
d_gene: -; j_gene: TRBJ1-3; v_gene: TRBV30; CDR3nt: TGTGCCTGGTTATCCCGGGGTTCAGGAAACACCATATATTTT; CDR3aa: CAWLSRGSGNTIYF
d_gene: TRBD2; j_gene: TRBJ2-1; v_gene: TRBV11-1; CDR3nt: TGTGCCAGCAGCTTAAGGTCGGGGGGTTACAATGAGCAGTTCTTC; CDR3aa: CASSLRSGGYNEQFF
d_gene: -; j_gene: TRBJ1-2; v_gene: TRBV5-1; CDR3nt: TGCGCCAGCAGCTTGGACAGAATGTATGGCTACACCTTC; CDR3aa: CASSLDRMYGYTF
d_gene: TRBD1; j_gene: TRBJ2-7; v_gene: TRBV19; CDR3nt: TGTGCCAGTAGTATAGGAGGGACTCCGGGACAGGTTGTTAACGAGCAGTACTTC; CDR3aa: CASSIGGTPGQVVNEQYF
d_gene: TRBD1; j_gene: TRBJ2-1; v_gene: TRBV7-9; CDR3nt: TGTGCCAGCAGATCCGACAGGGCGCCTTACAATGAGCAGTTCTTC; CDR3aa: CASRSDRAPYNEQFF
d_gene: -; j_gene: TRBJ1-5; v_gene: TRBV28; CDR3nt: TGTGCCGCAGTAGGCCCACAGGTACGCAATCAGCCCCAGCATTTT; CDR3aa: CAAVGPQVRNQPQHF